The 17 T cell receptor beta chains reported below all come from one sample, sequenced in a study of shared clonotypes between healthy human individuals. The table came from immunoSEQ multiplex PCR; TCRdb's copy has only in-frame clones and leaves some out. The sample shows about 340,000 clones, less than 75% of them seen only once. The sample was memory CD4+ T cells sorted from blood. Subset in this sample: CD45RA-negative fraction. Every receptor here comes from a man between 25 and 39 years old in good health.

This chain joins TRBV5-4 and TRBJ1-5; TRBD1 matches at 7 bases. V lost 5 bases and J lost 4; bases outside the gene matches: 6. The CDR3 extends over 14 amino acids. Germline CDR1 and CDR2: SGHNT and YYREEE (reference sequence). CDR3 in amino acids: CASSLMGQNQPQHF. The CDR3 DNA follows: TGTGCCAGCAGTTTAATGGGACAGAATCAGCCCCAGCATTTT.

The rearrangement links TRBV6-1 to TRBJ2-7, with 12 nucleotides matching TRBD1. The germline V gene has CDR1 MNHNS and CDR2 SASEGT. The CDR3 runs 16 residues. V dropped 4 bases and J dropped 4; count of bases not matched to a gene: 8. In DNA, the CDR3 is TGTGCCAGCAGTGTAGCACCGGGACAGGGGGCTTACGAGCAGTACTTC. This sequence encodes CASSVAPGQGAYEQYF.

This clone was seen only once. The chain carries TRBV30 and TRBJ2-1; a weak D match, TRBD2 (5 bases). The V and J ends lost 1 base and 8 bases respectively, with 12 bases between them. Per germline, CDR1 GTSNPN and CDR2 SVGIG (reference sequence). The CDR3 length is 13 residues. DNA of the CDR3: TGTGCCTGGAGTGGAACGGGGTGGGATGAGCAGTTCTTC. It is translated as CAWSGTGWDEQFF. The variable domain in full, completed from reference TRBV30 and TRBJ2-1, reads SQTIHQWPATLVQPVGSPLSLECTVEGTSNPNLYWYRQAAGRGLQLLFYSVGIGQISSEVPQNLSASRPQDRQFILSSKKLLLSDSGFYLCAWSGTGWDEQFFGPGTRLTVL.

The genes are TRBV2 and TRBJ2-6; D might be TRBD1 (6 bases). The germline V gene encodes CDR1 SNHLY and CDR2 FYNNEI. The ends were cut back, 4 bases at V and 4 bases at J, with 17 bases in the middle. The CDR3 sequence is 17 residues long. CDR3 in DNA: TGTGCCAGCAGTGTCAGGGGCATGAGTGTGGGGGCCAACGTCCTGACTTTC. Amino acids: CASSVRGMSVGANVLTF.

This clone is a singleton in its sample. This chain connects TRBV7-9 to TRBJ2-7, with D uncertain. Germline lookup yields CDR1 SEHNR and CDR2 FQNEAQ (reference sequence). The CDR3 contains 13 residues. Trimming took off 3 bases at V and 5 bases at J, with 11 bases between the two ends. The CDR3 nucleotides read TGTGCCAGCAGCTTCTCTGCTACGGACGAGCAGTACTTC. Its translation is CASSFSATDEQYF.

CDR3 in amino acids: CASSQGAAQYF. The CDR3, as DNA: TGTGCCAGCAGCCAAGGGGCAGCGCAGTACTTC. The genes are TRBV6-1 and TRBJ2-7; the D gene is possibly TRBD1 (5 bases). Trimming shortened V by 6 bases and J by 9 bases, and 12 bases separated the two germline ends. Germline V gene sequence: CDR1 MNHNS, CDR2 SASEGT. The CDR3 consists of 11 residues.

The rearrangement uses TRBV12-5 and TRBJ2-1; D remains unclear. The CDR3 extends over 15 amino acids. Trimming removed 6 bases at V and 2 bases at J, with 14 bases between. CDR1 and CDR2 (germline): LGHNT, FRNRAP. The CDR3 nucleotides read TGTGCTAGTGGGGCAGGACCCCTAACCTACAATGAGCAGTTCTTC. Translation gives CASGAGPLTYNEQFF.

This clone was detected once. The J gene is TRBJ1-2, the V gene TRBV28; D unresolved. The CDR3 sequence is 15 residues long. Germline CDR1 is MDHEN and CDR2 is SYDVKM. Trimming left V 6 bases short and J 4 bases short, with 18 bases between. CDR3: CASSKTGTRIYGYTF. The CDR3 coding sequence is TGTGCCAGCAGCAAAACCGGAACTAGAATCTATGGCTACACCTTC.

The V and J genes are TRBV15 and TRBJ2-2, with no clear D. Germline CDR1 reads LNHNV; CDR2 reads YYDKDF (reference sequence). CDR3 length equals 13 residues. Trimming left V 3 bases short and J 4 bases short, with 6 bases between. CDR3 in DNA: TGTGCCACCAGCAGCACCGGCACCGGGGAGCTGTTTTTT. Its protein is CATSSTGTGELFF.

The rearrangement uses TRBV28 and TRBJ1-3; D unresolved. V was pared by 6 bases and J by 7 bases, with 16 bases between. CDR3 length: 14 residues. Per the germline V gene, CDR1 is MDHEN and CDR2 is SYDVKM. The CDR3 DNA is TGTGCCAGCAGCCAAGGACGGTCGGGGAACACCATATATTTT. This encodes CASSQGRSGNTIYF.

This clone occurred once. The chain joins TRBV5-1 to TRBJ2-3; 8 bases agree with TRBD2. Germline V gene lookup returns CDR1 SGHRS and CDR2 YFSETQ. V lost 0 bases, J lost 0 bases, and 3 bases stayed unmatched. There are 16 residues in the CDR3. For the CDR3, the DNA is TGCGCCAGCAGCTTGGGTGCTAGCGGGAGCACAGATACGCAGTATTTT. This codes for CASSLGASGSTDTQYF.

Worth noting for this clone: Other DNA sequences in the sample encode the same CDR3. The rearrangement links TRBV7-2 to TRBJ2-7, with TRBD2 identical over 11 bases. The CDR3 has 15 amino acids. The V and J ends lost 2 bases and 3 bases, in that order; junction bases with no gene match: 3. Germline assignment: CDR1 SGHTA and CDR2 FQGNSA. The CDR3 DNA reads TGTGCCAGCAGCTTAACTAGCGGGGGAGTCTACGAGCAGTACTTC. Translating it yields CASSLTSGGVYEQYF. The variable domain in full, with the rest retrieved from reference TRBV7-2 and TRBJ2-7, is GAGVSQSPSNKVTEKGKDVELRCDPISGHTALYWYRQSLGQGLEFLIYFQGNSAPDKSGLPSDRFSAERTGGSVSTLTIQRTQQEDSAVYLCASSLTSGGVYEQYFGPGTRLTVT.

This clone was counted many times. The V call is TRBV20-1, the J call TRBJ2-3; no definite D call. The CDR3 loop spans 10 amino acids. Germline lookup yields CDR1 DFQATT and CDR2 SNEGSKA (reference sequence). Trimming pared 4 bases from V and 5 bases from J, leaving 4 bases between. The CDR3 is CSAIVDTQYF. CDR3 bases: TGCAGTGCTATTGTAGATACGCAGTATTTT.

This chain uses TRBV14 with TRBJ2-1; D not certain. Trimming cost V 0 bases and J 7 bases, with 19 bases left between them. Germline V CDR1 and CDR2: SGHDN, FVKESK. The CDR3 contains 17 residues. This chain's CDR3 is CASSQDSTSKLRNEQFF. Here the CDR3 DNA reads TGTGCCAGCAGCCAAGATTCCACCAGTAAGTTAAGGAATGAGCAGTTCTTC.

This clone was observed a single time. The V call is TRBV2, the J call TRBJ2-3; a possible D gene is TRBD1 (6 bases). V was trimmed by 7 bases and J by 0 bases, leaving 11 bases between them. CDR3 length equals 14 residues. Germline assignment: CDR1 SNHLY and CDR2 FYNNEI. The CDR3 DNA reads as TGTGCCAGCACTGGGACATCTAGCACAGATACGCAGTATTTT. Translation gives CASTGTSSTDTQYF. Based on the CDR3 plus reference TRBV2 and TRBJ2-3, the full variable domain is EPEVTQTPSHQVTQMGQEVILRCVPISNHLYFYWYRQILGQKVEFLVSFYNNEISEKSEIFDDQFSVERPDGSNFTLKIRSTKLEDSAMYFCASTGTSSTDTQYFGPGTRLTVL.

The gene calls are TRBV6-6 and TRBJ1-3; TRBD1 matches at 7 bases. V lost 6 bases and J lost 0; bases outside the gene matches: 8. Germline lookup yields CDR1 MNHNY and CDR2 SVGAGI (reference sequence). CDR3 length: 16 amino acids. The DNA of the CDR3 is TGTGCCAGCAGAAAGGGACAGAGACTCTCTGGAAACACCATATATTTT. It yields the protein CASRKGQRLSGNTIYF.

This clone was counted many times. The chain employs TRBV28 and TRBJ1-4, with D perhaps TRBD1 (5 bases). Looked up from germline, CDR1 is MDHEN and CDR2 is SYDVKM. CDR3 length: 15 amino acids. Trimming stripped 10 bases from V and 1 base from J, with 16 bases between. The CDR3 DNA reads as TGTGCCATTACCGACAGACGGGAAACTAATGAAAAACTGTTTTTT. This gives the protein CAITDRRETNEKLFF.